The entry below gives a single TCR beta chain sequence along with its context. Its antigen is unknown. This entry comes from a study of cytomegalovirus exposure and HLA in healthy donors. Study observations and caveats: It was shown in a later analysis that HLA-associated TCR beta chains were more clonally expanded than other, equally common chains. Most TCR beta V segments were productive about 90% or about 30% of the time in an earlier analysis.

The V gene end was trimmed by 3 bases and the J gene end by 0 bases; junction bases not matched to a gene: 2. Germline V CDR1 and CDR2: MDHEN, SYDVKM. The CDR3 spans 15 residues. The study ran its PCR with 60 Vbeta and 13 Jbeta primers. The protocol was immunoSEQ multiplex PCR, while the TCRdb copy is restricted to in-frame clones and leaves out a portion. The repertoire includes under 200,000 clones, roughly 80% of them detected once, and approximately 0.8% sits in the top ten. Specimen: PBMCs. This TCR came from a woman aged 18-29 years in good health and CMV-seronegative. V gene TRBV28 combines with J gene TRBJ2-5, with 9 positions matching TRBD2. The CDR3 is CASSLGLAYQETQYF. The CDR3 DNA reads TGTGCCAGCAGTTTGGGACTAGCTTACCAAGAGACCCAGTACTTC. Drawing the rest from reference TRBV28 and TRBJ2-5, the complete variable domain is DVKVTQSSRYLVKRTGEKVFLECVQDMDHENMFWYRQDPGLGLRLIYFSYDVKMKEKGDIPEGYSVSREKKERFSLILESASTNQTSMYLCASSLGLAYQETQYFGPGTRLLVL.